One sample yielded the 24 T cell receptor beta chains listed below, sequenced in a study of blood T cell repertoires in COVID-19. Sequencing was performed with immunoSEQ multiplex PCR; in TCRdb, only in-frame clones are kept and a portion is missing. The table has fewer than 250,000 clones, roughly four fifths seen once; the top ten hold 2% to 3%. Specimen: peripheral blood. The receptor source for this set is a woman in her thirties or forties with active or convalescent COVID-19.

V and J are TRBV19 and TRBJ1-1; 9 bases map to TRBD1. This CDR3 is 16 amino acids long. Germline CDR1 LNHDA, CDR2 SQIVND (reference sequence). V shed 3 bases, J shed 4 bases, and the junction held 9 bases outside the gene matches. The CDR3 DNA reads as TGTGCCAGTAGTATCTTCGGTGGACAGGGGTCCACTGAAGCTTTCTTT. The encoded protein is CASSIFGGQGSTEAFF.

In its sample, this clone was seen once. CDR3 sequence reads: CSVEAGTREAFF. In DNA, the CDR3 is TGCAGCGTTGAAGCAGGTACCCGCGAAGCTTTCTTT. V is TRBV29-1 and J is TRBJ1-1; D remains unclear. The length of the CDR3 is 12 residues. Trimming shortened V by 1 base and J by 8 bases, and 11 bases separated the two germline ends. Germline CDR1 is SQVTM and CDR2 is ANQGSEA.

J is TRBJ1-6 and V is TRBV6-5, with 7 bases that match TRBD1. CDR1 and CDR2 (germline): MNHEY, SVGAGI. J was trimmed by 6 bases and V by 8 bases; bases with no gene match: 4. The CDR3 has 13 amino acids. CDR3 nucleotides: TGTGCCAGCGCCGACAGGGTTAATTCACCCCTCCACTTT. Translated: CASADRVNSPLHF.

The chain is built from TRBV25-1 and TRBJ2-3; no firm D call. This CDR3 comprises 16 residues. V lost 3 bases, J lost 1 base, and 14 bases lay in between. The germline gives CDR1 MGHDK, CDR2 SYGVNS. CDR3 region: CASSETLKTRTDTQYF. Here the CDR3 DNA reads TGTGCCAGCAGTGAGACCCTGAAGACTCGCACAGATACGCAGTATTTT. Filled out from reference TRBV25-1 and TRBJ2-3, the complete variable domain reads EADIYQTPRYLVIGTGKKITLECSQTMGHDKMYWYQQDPGMELHLIHYSYGVNSTEKGDLSSESTVSRIRTEHFPLTLESARPSHTSQYLCASSETLKTRTDTQYFGPGTRLTVL.

In this sample, this clone turned up a few times. The junction differs from germline at one of its ends, possibly a read error. V usage is TRBV7-7 and J usage is TRBJ1-3, with TRBD1 identical over 8 bases. The germline gives CDR1 SSHAT, CDR2 FNYEAQ (reference sequence). CDR3 length equals 14 residues. CDR3 sequence: CASSRGTGGNTIYF. The CDR3 DNA reads TGTGCTAGCAGCCGCGGGACAGGCGGAAACACCATATATTTT.

The chain recombines TRBV10-1 with TRBJ2-7, with a weak D call TRBD2 (6 bases). Per the germline V gene, CDR1 is WNHNN and CDR2 is SYGVQD (reference sequence). V dropped 2 bases and J dropped 5 bases, with 16 bases sitting between them. The CDR3 has 15 residues. This CDR3 reads CASSENSPGTDEQYF. CDR3 coding DNA: TGCGCCAGCAGTGAGAACTCGCCCGGGACTGACGAGCAGTACTTC.

V and J are TRBV6-1 and TRBJ1-4; D is possibly TRBD1 (5 bases). The CDR3 runs 15 residues. Trimming cost V 2 bases and J 8 bases, with 15 bases left between them. Looked up from germline, CDR1 is MNHNS and CDR2 is SASEGT. DNA for the CDR3: TGTGCCAGCAGTGAACTCGGGGGGTTCGGAGAAAAACTGTTTTTT. This codes for CASSELGGFGEKLFF.

The rearrangement links TRBV3-1 (or the pseudogene TRBV3-2) to TRBJ2-2; D is possibly TRBD1 (5 bases). CDR3 length: 15 residues. V was pared by 1 base and J by 2 bases, with 8 bases between. The germline V gene has CDR1 LGHDT and CDR2 YNNKEL (reference sequence). CDR3 loop: CASSQARANTGELFF. CDR3 nucleotides: TGTGCCAGCAGCCAAGCCAGGGCTAACACCGGGGAGCTGTTTTTT.

The chain employs TRBV3-1 (or the pseudogene TRBV3-2) and TRBJ2-7; weak D call: TRBD1 (6 bases). V shed 2 bases and J shed 3 bases, with 14 bases lying between them. This CDR3 is built from 15 residues. Per germline, CDR1 LGHDT and CDR2 YNNKEL (reference sequence). In nucleotides, the CDR3 is TGTGCCAGCAGCCAAAGGGGAACAGGGATCTACGAGCAGTACTTC. Protein sequence: CASSQRGTGIYEQYF.

This chain uses TRBV7-9 with TRBJ2-1; D uncertain. Germline V lookup: CDR1 SEHNR, CDR2 FQNEAQ (reference sequence). Trimming took off 0 bases at V and 4 bases at J, with 7 bases between the two ends. This CDR3 is built from 14 residues. The CDR3 DNA follows: TGTGCCAGCAGCTTAGCAGGAGCATACAATGAGCAGTTCTTC. Protein: CASSLAGAYNEQFF.

This clone was seen more than once but under ten times. CDR3 sequence: CASSIGTSRGTDTQYF. CDR3 nucleotide sequence: TGTGCCAGTAGTATAGGGACTAGCAGGGGCACAGATACGCAGTATTTT. The chain couples TRBV19 to TRBJ2-3, with 8 bases aligning to TRBD2. With V trimmed by 1 base and J by 1 base, 4 bases remained unmatched. The CDR3 contains 16 residues. The germline V gene encodes CDR1 LNHDA and CDR2 SQIVND (reference sequence).

Details on this clone: The sample has other DNA sequences that encode this CDR3 too. The chain couples TRBV11-3 to TRBJ2-2, with TRBD1 matching 11 bases. There are 17 residues in the CDR3. Per germline, CDR1 SGHNT and CDR2 YENEEA. V shed 3 bases, J shed 3 bases, and the junction held 6 bases outside the gene matches. This CDR3 reads CASSFGQGAGDTGELFF. The CDR3 DNA sequence: TGTGCCAGCAGCTTTGGACAGGGGGCGGGCGACACCGGGGAGCTGTTTTTT.

The chain carries TRBV10-3 and TRBJ1-6; maybe TRBD1 (5 bases). CDR1 is ENHRY and CDR2 is SYGVKD in the germline V gene. The CDR3 spans 15 residues. V was clipped by 6 bases and J by 5 bases, with 14 bases between them. CDR3 amino acids: CAIRVGTGNNSPLHF. DNA of the CDR3: TGTGCCATCAGGGTCGGTACAGGAAATAATTCACCCCTCCACTTT.

The table lists this clone with a count of one. This chain connects TRBV5-4 to TRBJ2-2, with D perhaps TRBD2 (5 bases). The CDR3 covers 15 residues. Germline V lookup: CDR1 SGHNT, CDR2 YYREEE (reference sequence). The V end lost 1 base, the J end lost 7 bases, and 14 bases lay between the germline ends. The CDR3 is CASSLSSGIYGELFF. The CDR3, as DNA: TGTGCCAGCAGCTTGTCATCCGGGATTTACGGGGAGCTGTTTTTT.

The chain joins TRBV3-1 (or the pseudogene TRBV3-2) to TRBJ1-3; 8 bases are a match to TRBD1. Looked up from germline, CDR1 is LGHDT and CDR2 is YNNKEL (reference sequence). This CDR3 comprises 18 residues. The V gene end was trimmed by 0 bases and the J gene end by 3 bases; junction bases not matched to a gene: 10. The CDR3 DNA is TGTGCCAGCAGCCAAGAGGTATGGGACAGGAGCAATGGAAACACCATATATTTT. It encodes CASSQEVWDRSNGNTIYF.

The V and J genes are TRBV15 and TRBJ1-3; D is unclear. The CDR3 spans 13 residues. Trimming shortened V by 1 base and J by 6 bases, and 7 bases separated the two germline ends. CDR1 LNHNV and CDR2 YYDKDF come from the germline V gene (reference sequence). The DNA for the CDR3 is TGTGCCACCAGCAGAGTCCCCCAAAACACCATATATTTT. It encodes CATSRVPQNTIYF.

The chain employs TRBV7-3 and TRBJ1-2; D uncertain. Per the germline V gene, CDR1 is SGHTA and CDR2 is FQGTGA. This CDR3 has 12 residues. Trimming stripped 4 bases from V and 8 bases from J, with 11 bases between. CDR3 sequence: CASSSDGVGYTF. The CDR3 coding sequence is TGTGCCAGCAGCTCCGACGGAGTAGGCTACACCTTC.

V and J are TRBV28 and TRBJ1-1, with a weak D call TRBD1 (5 bases). Germline CDR1 is MDHEN and CDR2 is SYDVKM. The CDR3 totals 16 residues. The ends were cut back, 0 bases at V and 6 bases at J, with 17 bases in the middle. The CDR3 nucleotides read TGTGCCAGCAGTTTATGGATGACGGGCCCGGGGGCTGAAGCTTTCTTT. Its protein is CASSLWMTGPGAEAFF.

This clone was found a few times. This chain joins TRBV7-3 and TRBJ1-1; D might be TRBD1 (5 bases). V lost 5 bases to trimming and J lost 4 bases, with 11 bases between them. The CDR3 has 13 residues. Germline V gene lookup returns CDR1 SGHTA and CDR2 FQGTGA. DNA of the CDR3: TGTGCCAGCAGCCGGATTGACAGCACTGAAGCTTTCTTT. As protein: CASSRIDSTEAFF.

The genes are TRBV6-2 or TRBV6-3 and TRBJ2-5, with 9 bases lining up with TRBD2. Germline values: CDR1 MNHEY, CDR2 SVGEGT. This CDR3 spans 17 amino acids. After removal of 4 bases from V and 2 bases from J, the junction contained 11 bases not matched to a gene. CDR3 protein: CASSSPRGLAGQETQYF. DNA for the CDR3: TGTGCCAGCAGTTCACCCCGGGGCCTAGCGGGGCAAGAGACCCAGTACTTC.

The genes are TRBV4-3 and TRBJ1-3, with a weak D call TRBD1 (5 bases). CDR1 is LGHNA and CDR2 is YSLEER in the germline V gene. The length of the CDR3 is 16 residues. Trimming left V 1 base short and J 0 bases short, with 10 bases between. The CDR3 sequence: CASSQGITGSGNTIYF. CDR3 bases: TGCGCCAGCAGCCAAGGGATCACAGGCTCTGGAAACACCATATATTTT.

The chain uses TRBV28 and TRBJ1-5, with 11 bases aligning to TRBD1. The CDR3 is 17 residues long. V lost 0 bases to trimming and J lost 1 base; unmatched junction nucleotides: 2. Germline CDR1 reads MDHEN; CDR2 reads SYDVKM. CDR3 DNA sequence: TGTGCCAGCAGTTTATGGGGACAGGGGGTGAGCAATCAGCCCCAGCATTTT. This encodes CASSLWGQGVSNQPQHF.

The chain joins TRBV25-1 to TRBJ2-6, with D tentatively TRBD1 (6 bases). CDR3 length: 16 residues. Germline CDR1 MGHDK, CDR2 SYGVNS. Trimming stripped 3 bases from V and 1 base from J, with 10 bases between. This CDR3 reads CASSEPGDSGANVLTF. CDR3 DNA sequence: TGTGCCAGCAGTGAGCCAGGGGATTCTGGGGCCAACGTCCTGACTTTC.

This clone was detected only once. This chain joins TRBV7-3 and TRBJ2-5, with TRBD2 identical over 14 bases. The CDR3 loop spans 18 amino acids. V was pared by 5 bases and J by 5 bases, with 13 bases of the junction left unmatched. Germline lookup yields CDR1 SGHTA and CDR2 FQGTGA. The CDR3 coding sequence is TGTGCCAGCAGCCCCAAGACTAGCGGGAGGGCCTCAGTGGAGACCCAGTACTTC. The encoded protein is CASSPKTSGRASVETQYF.